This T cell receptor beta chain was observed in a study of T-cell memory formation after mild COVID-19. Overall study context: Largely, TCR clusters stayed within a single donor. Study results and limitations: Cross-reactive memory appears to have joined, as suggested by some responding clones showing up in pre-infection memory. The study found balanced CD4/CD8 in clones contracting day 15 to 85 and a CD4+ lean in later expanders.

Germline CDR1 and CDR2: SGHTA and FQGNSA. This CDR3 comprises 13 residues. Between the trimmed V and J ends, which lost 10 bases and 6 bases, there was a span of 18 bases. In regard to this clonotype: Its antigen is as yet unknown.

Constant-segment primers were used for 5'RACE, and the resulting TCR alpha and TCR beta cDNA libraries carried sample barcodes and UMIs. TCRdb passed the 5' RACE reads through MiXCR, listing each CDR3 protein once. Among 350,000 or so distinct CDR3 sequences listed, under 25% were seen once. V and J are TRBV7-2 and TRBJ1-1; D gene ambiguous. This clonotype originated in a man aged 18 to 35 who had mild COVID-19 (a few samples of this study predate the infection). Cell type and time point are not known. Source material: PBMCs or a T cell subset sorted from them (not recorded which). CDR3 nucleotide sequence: TGTGCCACCGACACTACCCTAGCACCTGAAGCTTTCTTT. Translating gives CATDTTLAPEAFF.